The present entry profiles one TCR beta chain with its context. What this receptor recognizes is not known. Nothing much larger sits one base from this clone, and base qualities are not available. The data originate from a study of shared clonotypes between healthy human individuals (dated by TCRdb to about 2020). Regarding the complete study: The cohort comprised a couple of women and a few men aged 18 to 49 years. For each donor, CD4 naive and CD4 memory were each run on three plates, CD8 naive on two plates, and CD8 memory on one plate. The study deeply sequenced blood TCR repertoires of about 5 healthy adults to estimate repertoire size and the extent of clonotype sharing between individuals. Different laboratories and diverse techniques were used to prepare libraries and sequence TCR repertoires, to increase sequencing depth and limit assay-specific biases. Each donor's leukapheresis produced roughly between about 0.85 and 10 billion PBMCs. General findings and caveats noted by the study authors: Higher generation probabilities were observed for clonotypes shared by all four sorted-subset donors than for non-shared clonotypes. Pairwise subsampling led to the expectation that sequencing depth would affect the degree of clonotype sharing among donors. Incomplete sequencing was indicated by rarefaction of sorted-subset datasets, despite the large sequencing depth. Naive subsets generally had larger estimated clonotype richness than memory subsets did. Sharing across a handful of donors was observed for 5% to 6.5% of naive CD4, over 3% of naive CD8, 2% to 2.5% of memory CD4, and roughly 0.4% of memory CD8 clonotypes. The small number of donors limited the genetic and exposure-history diversity represented. Sampling was restricted to blood, and TCR repertoires in tissues likely differ from the TCR repertoires found in blood.

CD8 naive samples consisted of CD45RO-negative cells that were positively selected for CCR7, yielding a CD45RA+CCR7+ population without TemRA cells. Healthy HIV-negative adults with no recently reported acute infections or vaccinations were included as donors. Every donor was a Caucasian adult living in Nashville, Tennessee, USA. Blood was collected by leukapheresis, and PBMCs were isolated by Ficoll-Histopaque density gradient centrifugation and then cryopreserved in liquid nitrogen vapor phase. Analytical flow cytometry was used to check the purity and quantity of every magnetically sorted T cell population. Each sorted fraction had its genomic DNA isolated and then quantified by UV absorbance on a Nanodrop 2000c. Clipping removes 3 bases from V and 5 bases from J, with 4 as the unmatched junction base count. The CDR3 numbers 14 residues from cysteine through phenylalanine. Only the CDR3 part of the read is kept: 42 bases, read in frame from the first base. CDR1 and CDR2 (MGHRA, YSYEKL) derive from the germline V gene.

Using the deep immunoSEQ assay, TCR CDR3 regions were amplified from genomic DNA by multiplex PCR. For each cell subset, the extracted genomic DNA was distributed evenly across all wells of several immunoSEQ 96-well plates, and each plate served as one replicate. For sorted subsets, 200 to 250 ng genomic DNA, equal to 30,000 or so T cell genomes, was loaded into each replicate PCR. The purified libraries were quantified using a Qubit 3.0 fluorometer, sized with a Bioanalyzer 2100, and then quantified again using the KAPA Library Quantification kit. Every immunoSEQ 96-well plate was sequenced on a separate single-read 150-cycle Illumina NextSeq 550 flow cell. The original methods were these. Because the immunoSEQ output included only junctional sequences and no quality scores, the filtering could not be the same as the filtering used for full-length reads. To assign V/J genes and CDR3, sequences were annotated using PyIR, a Python wrapper for IgBLAST v1.9, with IMGT germline references. Reads were filtered out if the reads had weak V/J assignments (E-value above 1e-6), no CDR3, stop codons, out-of-frame junctions, or ambiguous translated residues. V3J clonotypes were defined as sequences sharing the same inferred V gene, J gene, and CDR3 amino acid sequence. To compute the percentage overlap between repertoires, the number of shared unique clonotypes was divided by the size of the smaller repertoire. Richness of each repertoire was evaluated using RTK rarefaction, the Chao1 estimator, and Recon v2.1 estimates of unobserved clonotypes. Generation probabilities were computed with OLGA for all TCRbeta clonotypes obtained by the gDNA method from a handful of donors. TCRdb stores this immuneACCESS table with in-frame sequences only. Part of the clones is absent; in the studies checked, under half of the shortfall reflects unresolved V genes, and no reason is known for the rest. The V and J calls and clone size were taken over from that table, and D and trimming were inferred from the DNA. The sample table holds about 2 million clones, of which approximately 95% were seen once. The biggest ten clones account for more than 0.95% of the sample.

The chain is encoded by TRBV4-1 joined to TRBJ1-5; the junction holds 7 bases that match TRBD1. The clonotype was recovered from a man aged 18 to 30 in good health. Sequencing was performed on naive CD8+ T cells sorted from blood. Explained via the paper, the cell subset or site label denotes: CD45RA+CCR7+. The sequenced DNA: TGCGCCAGCAGCCAGCGACAGGGTGATCAGCCCCAGCATTTT. The resulting protein is CASSQRQGDQPQHF.